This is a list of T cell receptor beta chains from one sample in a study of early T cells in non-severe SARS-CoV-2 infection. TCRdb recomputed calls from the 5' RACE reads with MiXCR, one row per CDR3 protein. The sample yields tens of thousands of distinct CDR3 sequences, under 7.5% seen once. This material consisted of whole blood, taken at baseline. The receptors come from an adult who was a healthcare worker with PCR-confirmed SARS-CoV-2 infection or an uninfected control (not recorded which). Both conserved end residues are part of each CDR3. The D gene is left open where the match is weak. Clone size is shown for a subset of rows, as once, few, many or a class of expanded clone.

CDR3 protein: CASSQFIAGGKLSNEQFF
CDR3 DNA: TGTGCCAGCAGCCAATTTATAGCGGGAGGAAAACTCAGTAATGAGCAGTTCTTC
clone size: many
D gene: TRBD2
V gene: TRBV14
J gene: TRBJ2-1

CDR3 protein: CATSKGSQGNIQYF
CDR3 DNA: TGTGCCACCAGCAAGGGATCGCAGGGAAACATTCAGTACTTC
clone size: many
D gene: NA
V gene: TRBV15
J gene: TRBJ2-4

CDR3 protein: CASSDGTQETQYF
CDR3 DNA: TGTGCCAGCAGTGATGGTACCCAAGAGACCCAGTACTTC
clone size: many
D gene: NA
V gene: TRBV2
J gene: TRBJ2-5

CDR3 protein: CASSSSGRSNEKLFF
CDR3 DNA: TGTGCCAGCAGTTCCTCGGGACGAAGTAATGAAAAACTGTTTTTT
clone size: NA
D gene: NA
V gene: TRBV27
J gene: TRBJ1-4

CDR3 protein: CASRTGTGANSPLHF
CDR3 DNA: TGTGCCAGCAGGACCGGGACAGGGGCGAATTCACCCCTCCACTTT
clone size: few
D gene: TRBD1
V gene: TRBV2
J gene: TRBJ1-6

CDR3 protein: CASSRGRGISSYEQYF
CDR3 DNA: TGTGCCAGCAGCCGCGGGCGGGGTATTAGTTCCTACGAGCAGTACTTC
clone size: NA
D gene: NA
V gene: TRBV7-9
J gene: TRBJ2-7

CDR3 protein: CASSIGIFDAATNEKLFF
CDR3 DNA: TGTGCCAGTAGTATAGGGATTTTCGACGCAGCAACTAATGAAAAACTGTTTTTT
clone size: NA
D gene: NA
V gene: TRBV19
J gene: TRBJ1-4

CDR3 protein: CASSTEIGRPNEKLFF
CDR3 DNA: TGTGCCAGCTCAACAGAGATCGGACGGCCTAATGAAAAACTGTTTTTT
clone size: many
D gene: NA
V gene: TRBV18
J gene: TRBJ1-4

CDR3 protein: CSFTLAGAGNEQFF
CDR3 DNA: TGCAGCTTCACACTAGCGGGAGCAGGTAATGAGCAGTTCTTC
clone size: few
D gene: TRBD2
V gene: TRBV29-1
J gene: TRBJ2-1

CDR3 protein: CASSLTANTEAFF
CDR3 DNA: TGTGCCAGCAGTCTGACAGCGAACACTGAAGCTTTCTTT
clone size: NA
D gene: NA
V gene: TRBV12-3/TRBV12-4
J gene: TRBJ1-1

CDR3 protein: CASSLGTTSGQFF
CDR3 DNA: TGTGCTAGCAGCTTAGGGACGACTAGCGGCCAGTTCTTC
clone size: NA
D gene: TRBD2
V gene: TRBV7-7
J gene: TRBJ2-1

CDR3 protein: CASSQLGQGSHEQYF
CDR3 DNA: TGTGCCAGTAGTCAGTTGGGACAGGGCAGCCACGAGCAGTACTTC
clone size: NA
D gene: TRBD1
V gene: TRBV19
J gene: TRBJ2-7

CDR3 protein: CASAPGQVHEQYF
CDR3 DNA: TGTGCCAGCGCCCCGGGACAGGTACACGAGCAGTACTTC
clone size: NA
D gene: TRBD1
V gene: TRBV3-1
J gene: TRBJ2-7

CDR3 protein: CASSYSVYNEQFF
CDR3 DNA: TGTGCCAGCAGTTATAGCGTCTACAATGAGCAGTTCTTC
clone size: many
D gene: NA
V gene: TRBV12-3/TRBV12-4
J gene: TRBJ2-1

CDR3 protein: CASVRDSGTYNEQFF
CDR3 DNA: TGTGCCAGCGTCCGCGATAGCGGGACCTACAATGAGCAGTTCTTC
clone size: many
D gene: TRBD2
V gene: TRBV28
J gene: TRBJ2-1

CDR3 protein: CASSFQGQGNQPQHF
CDR3 DNA: TGTGCCAGCAGTTTCCAGGGACAGGGTAATCAGCCCCAGCATTTT
clone size: few
D gene: TRBD1
V gene: TRBV12-3/TRBV12-4
J gene: TRBJ1-5

CDR3 protein: CSVLTSGEQYF
CDR3 DNA: TGCAGCGTCCTGACTAGCGGGGAGCAGTACTTC
clone size: NA
D gene: TRBD2
V gene: TRBV29-1
J gene: TRBJ2-7

CDR3 protein: CSAVRRRRGGAQETQYF
CDR3 DNA: TGCAGTGCCGTCAGACGACGCCGCGGGGGAGCACAAGAGACCCAGTACTTC
clone size: NA
D gene: TRBD2
V gene: TRBV20-1
J gene: TRBJ2-5

CDR3 protein: CASSYSGTGGLPYEQYF
CDR3 DNA: TGTGCCAGCAGTTACTCGGGGACAGGGGGCTTACCCTACGAGCAGTACTTC
clone size: NA
D gene: TRBD1
V gene: TRBV6-2/TRBV6-3
J gene: TRBJ2-7

CDR3 protein: CASADYLTGELFF
CDR3 DNA: TGCGCCAGCGCTGACTATCTCACCGGGGAGCTGTTTTTT
clone size: few
D gene: NA
V gene: TRBV10-1
J gene: TRBJ2-2

CDR3 protein: CSAGNGYTF
CDR3 DNA: TGCAGTGCGGGAAATGGCTACACCTTC
clone size: NA
D gene: NA
V gene: TRBV20-1
J gene: TRBJ1-2

CDR3 protein: CASSLRQGTNTEAFF
CDR3 DNA: TGTGCCAGCAGTTTAAGACAGGGGACGAACACTGAAGCTTTCTTT
clone size: few
D gene: TRBD1
V gene: TRBV27
J gene: TRBJ1-1

CDR3 protein: CASSLNSQGYEQYF
CDR3 DNA: TGTGCCAGCAGCTTAAACAGCCAAGGCTACGAGCAGTACTTC
clone size: many
D gene: NA
V gene: TRBV11-2
J gene: TRBJ2-7

CDR3 protein: CASSLWMGTGGYTDTQYF
CDR3 DNA: TGTGCCAGCAGTCTCTGGATGGGGACAGGGGGTTACACAGATACGCAGTATTTT
clone size: medium-sized
D gene: TRBD1
V gene: TRBV27
J gene: TRBJ2-3

CDR3 protein: CASSPGLEINEQFF
CDR3 DNA: TGTGCCAGCAGCCCGGGACTAGAGATCAATGAGCAGTTCTTC
clone size: many
D gene: TRBD2
V gene: TRBV14
J gene: TRBJ2-1

CDR3 protein: CASSLMTSGKTSYNEQFF
CDR3 DNA: TGTGCCAGCAGCTTGATGACTAGCGGGAAAACCTCCTACAATGAGCAGTTCTTC
clone size: many
D gene: TRBD2
V gene: TRBV7-3
J gene: TRBJ2-1

CDR3 protein: CASSFTDEQYF
CDR3 DNA: TGTGCCAGCAGCTTTACGGACGAGCAGTACTTC
clone size: few
D gene: NA
V gene: TRBV7-8
J gene: TRBJ2-7

CDR3 protein: CASSGVLTNTEAFF
CDR3 DNA: TGTGCCAGCTCAGGGGTTCTTACTAACACTGAAGCTTTCTTT
clone size: many
D gene: NA
V gene: TRBV18
J gene: TRBJ1-1

CDR3 protein: CAGKETQYF
CDR3 DNA: TGTGCCGGGAAAGAGACCCAGTACTTC
clone size: many
D gene: NA
V gene: TRBV27
J gene: TRBJ2-5

CDR3 protein: CASSLVAYEQYF
CDR3 DNA: TGTGCCAGCAGCTTGGTGGCCTACGAGCAGTACTTC
clone size: many
D gene: NA
V gene: TRBV5-5
J gene: TRBJ2-7

CDR3 protein: CASRVRGQQETQYF
CDR3 DNA: TGTGCCAGCAGGGTCAGGGGGCAGCAAGAGACCCAGTACTTC
clone size: NA
D gene: TRBD1
V gene: TRBV12-3/TRBV12-4
J gene: TRBJ2-5

CDR3 protein: CASSLRQGYTGELFF
CDR3 DNA: TGTGCCAGCAGCTTAAGACAGGGGTACACCGGGGAGCTGTTTTTT
clone size: many
D gene: TRBD1
V gene: TRBV7-6
J gene: TRBJ2-2

CDR3 protein: CASSTIGYNEQFF
CDR3 DNA: TGTGCCAGCAGCACTATCGGGTACAATGAGCAGTTCTTC
clone size: many
D gene: NA
V gene: TRBV7-2
J gene: TRBJ2-1

CDR3 protein: CASSPSPPRTDTQYF
CDR3 DNA: TGTGCCAGCAGTCCCAGCCCCCCTAGGACAGATACGCAGTATTTT
clone size: few
D gene: NA
V gene: TRBV12-3/TRBV12-4
J gene: TRBJ2-3

CDR3 protein: CSASGQGNTEAFF
CDR3 DNA: TGCAGTGCTAGCGGACAGGGGAACACTGAAGCTTTCTTT
clone size: many
D gene: TRBD1
V gene: TRBV20-1
J gene: TRBJ1-1

CDR3 protein: CASLPSRAWTNYGYTF
CDR3 DNA: TGCGCCAGCCTCCCGAGCAGGGCGTGGACGAACTATGGCTACACCTTC
clone size: many
D gene: NA
V gene: TRBV4-3
J gene: TRBJ1-2

CDR3 protein: CASSPRTGSSYEQYF
CDR3 DNA: TGTGCCAGCAGCCCAAGGACAGGGAGCTCCTACGAGCAGTACTTC
clone size: many
D gene: TRBD1
V gene: TRBV7-2
J gene: TRBJ2-7

CDR3 protein: CASGRSGNTGELFF
CDR3 DNA: TGTGCCAGCGGGCGTTCCGGGAACACCGGGGAGCTGTTTTTT
clone size: many
D gene: NA
V gene: TRBV7-6
J gene: TRBJ2-2

CDR3 protein: CASSFLGQTAYGYTF
CDR3 DNA: TGTGCCAGCAGCTTCCTTGGACAGACAGCTTATGGCTACACCTTC
clone size: NA
D gene: NA
V gene: TRBV11-2
J gene: TRBJ1-2

CDR3 protein: CASSSIRKSSGELFF
CDR3 DNA: TGTGCCAGCAGTTCGATCAGGAAGTCTTCCGGGGAGCTGTTTTTT
clone size: many
D gene: NA
V gene: TRBV11-2
J gene: TRBJ2-2

CDR3 protein: CASSWAKKQEKQAGGETQYF
CDR3 DNA: TGTGCCAGCAGTTGGGCCAAAAAACAGGAAAAGCAGGCAGGAGGAGAGACCCAGTACTTC
clone size: few
D gene: NA
V gene: TRBV6-5
J gene: TRBJ2-5

CDR3 protein: CATSRDISGEETQYF
CDR3 DNA: TGTGCCACCAGCAGAGATATAAGCGGGGAAGAGACCCAGTACTTC
clone size: NA
D gene: TRBD2
V gene: TRBV15
J gene: TRBJ2-5